The present T cell receptor (beta chain) was sequenced within a study of T cell repertoires in cytomegalovirus infection. As for the study in general: CMV epitopes used comprised recently identified HLA-C-restricted ones and well-studied HLA-B-restricted ones. It can be stated that public TCR beta signatures indicated CMV infection as well as a matching HLA type. Overall study findings and caveats: HLA-C-restricted, CMV-specific TCR beta clonotypes were dominant ex vivo. Cumulative public TCR beta family frequency identified carriers of CMV plus the relevant HLA.

TCRdb independently ran MiXCR on the reads; one entry per CDR3 protein. The sample shows roughly 860,000 distinct CDR3 sequences, 30% to 35% of them seen only once. As for this clonotype: Its antigen remains unknown.

V lost 3 bases, J lost 1 base, and 12 bases lay in between. The germline gives CDR1 ENHRY, CDR2 SYGVKD. The CDR3 runs to 15 residues. The material sequenced was cultured CD8+ T cells from PBMCs, taken from culture after CMV antigen stimulation. The TCR sequence derives from a human donor in good health (CMV status not recorded). Some clones in this sample may be carry-over from other donors' samples. This sequence joins TRBV10-3 and TRBJ1-1; tentative D call: TRBD1 (5 bases). The CDR3 is CAISDSGTGNTEAFF. CDR3 nucleotide sequence: TGTGCCATCAGTGATTCCGGGACGGGGAACACTGAAGCTTTCTTT.